This T cell receptor beta chain was retrieved from a study of cytomegalovirus exposure and HLA in healthy donors. Regarding the study as a whole: A list of about 160 TCR beta chains associated with cytomegalovirus was given.

Using immunoSEQ multiplex PCR, the repertoire was profiled, and TCRdb retains in-frame clones only, with some absent. The repertoire holds approximately 110,000 clones, with 94% as singletons. Details on this clone: The antigen is not known.

Trimming cost V 3 bases and J 4 bases, with 7 bases left between them. The CDR3 is 13 residues long. Germline loops: CDR1 MNHNS, CDR2 SASEGT. The material sequenced was PBMCs. This TCR was recovered from a young woman in good health and CMV-seronegative. This chain links TRBV6-1 with TRBJ1-3; D gene ambiguous. CDR3 nucleotides: TGTGCCAGCAGTGAGGTACAGGGAAACACCATATATTTT. It yields the protein CASSEVQGNTIYF.